These 24 T cell receptor beta chains were sequenced from one sample in a study of radiation and T cells in renal cell carcinoma. As for time point: baseline pretreatment blood. The treatment was: 15 Gy SBRT to primary tumor, nephrectomy 4 weeks later. Using immunoSEQ multiplex PCR, the repertoire was profiled, and TCRdb retains in-frame clones only, with some absent. The sample includes tens of thousands of clones, over 65% of them seen just once. The specimen comprised blood, sampled from a patient whose treatment included radiotherapy and nephrectomy. These receptors originate from a man aged 60 to 69 with renal cell carcinoma.

The chain carries TRBV19 and TRBJ1-1, with D possibly TRBD1 on 5 matching bases. CDR1 is LNHDA and CDR2 is SQIVND in the germline V gene (reference sequence). V dropped 5 bases and J dropped 1 base, with 8 bases sitting between them. The CDR3 spans 13 residues. The CDR3: CASSPTANTEAFF. The CDR3 bases are TGTGCCAGTAGTCCGACAGCGAACACTGAAGCTTTCTTT.

The chain carries TRBV21-1 and TRBJ2-1; the D call TRBD2 from the table was never checked on the DNA. TRBV21-1 is noted as a pseudogene. The CDR3 is made up of 16 amino acids. Written as DNA, the CDR3 is TGTGCCAGCAGCAAGACTAGCGGGCACGGCCTCAATGAGCAGTTCTTC. Its protein product is CASSKTSGHGLNEQFF.

This chain joins TRBV6-5 and TRBJ2-3; a possible D gene is TRBD1 (5 bases). Germline CDR1 reads MNHEY; CDR2 reads SVGAGI. The CDR3 is 14 residues long. V shed 0 bases and J shed 4 bases, with 8 bases lying between them. The CDR3 is CASSYSLGADTQYF. DNA of the CDR3: TGTGCCAGCAGTTACTCCCTAGGGGCAGATACGCAGTATTTT.

The chain links TRBV5-1 to TRBJ2-7; maybe TRBD1 (6 bases). CDR1 SGHRS and CDR2 YFSETQ come from the germline V gene. CDR3 length: 14 residues. The V gene lost 4 bases and the J gene lost 3 bases, with 14 bases spanning the gap. CDR3 sequence reads: CASSQATGNYEQYF. In DNA, the CDR3 is TGCGCCAGCAGCCAAGCGACAGGAAACTACGAGCAGTACTTC.

This chain links TRBV28 with TRBJ1-4, with a weak D call TRBD1 (5 bases). Germline CDR1 MDHEN, CDR2 SYDVKM. The CDR3 extends over 13 amino acids. The ends were cut back, 2 bases at V and 7 bases at J, with 8 bases in the middle. This chain's CDR3 is CASSLNGAEKLFF. The CDR3 DNA follows: TGTGCCAGCAGTTTAAACGGGGCTGAAAAACTGTTTTTT.

The chain is built from TRBV18 and TRBJ2-1; possible D gene TRBD1, 5 bases. The CDR3 consists of 13 residues. Germline V gene sequence: CDR1 KGHSH, CDR2 LQKENI. V lost 3 bases and J lost 7, with 10 bases in between. CDR3 nucleotide sequence: TGTGCCAGCTCACCCGCAGGGTTTAATGAGCAGTTCTTC. Translation: CASSPAGFNEQFF.

The chain joins TRBV4-2 to TRBJ2-1, with 7 bases matching TRBD2. The germline V gene has CDR1 LGHNA and CDR2 YNFKEQ. The CDR3 loop spans 17 amino acids. Trimming cost V 4 bases and J 5 bases; bases outside gene matches: 14. The CDR3 coding sequence is TGTGCCAGCAGCCCCTCGGTACTTAGCGGGTCTAACAATGAGCAGTTCTTC. Protein sequence: CASSPSVLSGSNNEQFF.

A few counts support this clone. The chain is built from TRBV14 and TRBJ2-2, with 10 bases lining up with TRBD1. V gave up 3 bases and J gave up 6 bases; unmatched junction bases: 4. Germline V gene lookup returns CDR1 SGHDN and CDR2 FVKESK. The CDR3 loop spans 15 amino acids. The CDR3 loop is CASSQTGGLSGELFF. The CDR3 bases are TGTGCCAGCAGCCAGACAGGGGGCTTATCCGGGGAGCTGTTTTTT.

This chain connects TRBV19 to TRBJ1-1; D call uncertain. V lost 6 bases and J lost 8, with 13 bases in between. This CDR3 is built from 12 residues. Germline V gene lookup returns CDR1 LNHDA and CDR2 SQIVND (reference sequence). The CDR3 loop reads CASSTLSPEAFF. The CDR3 region has the DNA TGTGCCAGTAGCACACTAAGCCCGGAAGCTTTCTTT.

The CDR3 DNA follows: TGTGCCAGCTCACCGGGACAGGGCGGAGGCTATGGCTACACCTTC. This codes for CASSPGQGGGYGYTF. The gene calls are TRBV18 and TRBJ1-2; TRBD1 aligns across 9 bases. The CDR3 is made up of 15 amino acids. V lost 3 bases to trimming and J lost 4 bases; unmatched junction nucleotides: 6. Germline V gene data show CDR1 as KGHSH and CDR2 as LQKENI.

The V and J genes are TRBV5-5 and TRBJ2-2, with TRBD2 identical over 10 bases. Germline lookup yields CDR1 SGHKS and CDR2 YYEKEE (reference sequence). Losses at the gene ends were 6 bases for V and 4 bases for J; bases not matched to a gene: 9. CDR3 length: 16 amino acids. CDR3: CASTYSGTSVTGELFF. The CDR3 DNA reads as TGTGCCAGCACCTACTCCGGGACTAGCGTCACCGGGGAGCTGTTTTTT.

The chain carries TRBV7-9 and TRBJ2-7, with D unclear. Germline V lookup: CDR1 SEHNR, CDR2 FQNEAQ (reference sequence). This CDR3 comprises 14 residues. Trimming cost V 6 bases and J 2 bases, with 14 bases left between them. Here the CDR3 reads CASSRGIFPYEQYF. CDR3 sequence (DNA): TGTGCCAGCAGTCGTGGGATCTTTCCCTACGAGCAGTACTTC. Supplemented by reference TRBV7-9 and TRBJ2-7, the full variable domain reads DTGVSQNPRHKITKRGQNVTFRCDPISEHNRLYWYRQTLGQGPEFLTYFQNEAQLEKSRLLSDRFSAERPKGSFSTLEIQRTEQGDSAMYLCASSRGIFPYEQYFGPGTRLTVT.

In this sample, this clone turned up a few times. The chain recombines TRBV18 with TRBJ2-3; 7 bases agree with TRBD2. Per the germline V gene, CDR1 is KGHSH and CDR2 is LQKENI. The ends lost 1 base at V and 0 bases at J; junction bases unmatched: 7. The CDR3 extends over 17 amino acids. The CDR3 bases are TGTGCCAGCTCACCACTGTCCGGGACTACTAGCACAGATACGCAGTATTTT. Its protein product is CASSPLSGTTSTDTQYF.

This chain uses TRBV13 with TRBJ2-5; possible D gene TRBD1, 5 bases. Deletions cut 2 bases from V and 5 bases from J, with 12 bases between. The CDR3 runs to 14 residues. CDR1 PRHDT and CDR2 FYEKMQ come from the germline V gene (reference sequence). The CDR3 DNA reads TGTGCCAGCAGCTTATATCTCCAGGGCGAGACCCAGTACTTC. Its protein product is CASSLYLQGETQYF.

This clone appeared a few times. The chain links TRBV11-1 to TRBJ1-1; D not certain. This CDR3 comprises 15 residues. The V end was cut by 5 bases, the J end by 1 base, with 14 bases between. Germline V gene lookup returns CDR1 SGHAT and CDR2 FQDESV (reference sequence). CDR3: CASSLTWSTNTEAFF. CDR3 sequence (DNA): TGTGCCAGCAGCCTAACCTGGAGCACGAACACTGAAGCTTTCTTT.

The chain combines TRBV6-1 with TRBJ2-5; 9 nucleotides align to TRBD2. CDR1 is MNHNS and CDR2 is SASEGT in the germline V gene. This CDR3 is built from 15 residues. With 5 bases clipped from V and 3 bases from J, the junction kept 7 bases outside the gene matches. The CDR3 region has the DNA TGTGCCAGCAGTTTTAGCGGGAGTGGCAAAGAGACCCAGTACTTC. It translates to CASSFSGSGKETQYF.

This sequence joins TRBV5-1 and TRBJ2-5, with TRBD2 as a possible D gene (6 bases). The CDR3 extends over 15 amino acids. Germline lookup yields CDR1 SGHRS and CDR2 YFSETQ. Trimming took 4 bases from V and 4 from J, leaving 17 bases between them. CDR3 in amino acids: CASSAGPNYRETQYF. As DNA, the CDR3 is TGCGCCAGCAGCGCGGGACCGAATTACCGAGAGACCCAGTACTTC.

The chain carries TRBV10-3 and TRBJ2-7; D is possibly TRBD2 (7 bases). The CDR3 loop spans 14 amino acids. Per germline, CDR1 ENHRY and CDR2 SYGVKD. V was cut by 0 bases and J by 6 bases, with 12 bases left in between. CDR3 amino acids: CAISESTGRGEQYF. The CDR3, as DNA: TGTGCCATCAGTGAGTCCACAGGGAGGGGCGAGCAGTACTTC.

This clone has only one observation. The rearrangement joins TRBV5-1 to TRBJ2-2, with a weak D call TRBD2 (6 bases). CDR1 is SGHRS, CDR2 YFSETQ, per germline. Trimming left V 0 bases short and J 4 bases short, with 19 bases between. The CDR3 covers 18 residues. The CDR3 coding sequence is TGCGCCAGCAGCTTGGCCCCCGCAGCGGGCATTTCCACCGGGGAGCTGTTTTTT. Protein sequence: CASSLAPAAGISTGELFF.

DNA for the CDR3: TGTGCCAGCACCTGGACAGGGGCGCAGGAAAAACTGTTTTTT. Residues: CASTWTGAQEKLFF. The J gene is TRBJ1-4, the V gene TRBV28; TRBD1 matches at 9 bases. Germline-derived CDR1 and CDR2 are MDHEN and SYDVKM. The CDR3 covers 14 residues. After removal of 7 bases from V and 8 bases from J, the junction contained 8 bases not matched to a gene.

The chain has TRBV25-1 and TRBJ2-5; unclear D gene. This CDR3 contains 12 residues. The V gene's germline CDR1 is MGHDK and CDR2 SYGVNS. V lost 2 bases, J lost 6 bases, and 7 bases lay in between. CDR3 in amino acids: CASSEGLKTQYF. The CDR3 DNA reads as TGTGCCAGCAGTGAAGGGTTAAAGACCCAGTACTTC.

This rearrangement joins TRBV28 to TRBJ1-1; the match to TRBD1 covers 7 bases. CDR1 is MDHEN, CDR2 SYDVKM, per germline. CDR3 size: 14 residues. The V gene end was trimmed by 3 bases and the J gene end by 1 base; junction bases not matched to a gene: 2. The CDR3 protein is CASSLGQRNTEAFF. CDR3 DNA sequence: TGTGCCAGCAGTTTGGGACAGAGGAACACTGAAGCTTTCTTT.

Of note for this clone: This may arise from a read error, as a much more abundant clone is one base away. The V gene is TRBV6-1, the J gene TRBJ1-1, with D maybe TRBD1 (6 bases). Per the germline V gene, CDR1 is MNHNS and CDR2 is SASEGT. CDR3 length: 17 amino acids. V was cut by 3 bases and J by 7 bases, with 24 bases left in between. The CDR3 DNA reads TGTGCCAGCAGTGACATCGGGGGGCGCAGATCCGGACTTGAAGCTTTCTTT. Encoded protein: CASSDIGGRRSGLEAFF.

The chain employs TRBV2 and TRBJ1-6, with TRBD1 as a possible D gene (6 bases). This CDR3 spans 13 amino acids. The V end was cut by 3 bases, the J end by 8 bases, with 8 bases between. Germline loops: CDR1 SNHLY, CDR2 FYNNEI. DNA for the CDR3: TGTGCCAGCAGTGACAGGGGATATTCACCCCTCCACTTT. Its protein product is CASSDRGYSPLHF.